The clone carrying this TCR beta chain showed up just once. Sequenced by immunoSEQ multiplex PCR; TCRdb stores in-frame clones only, minus some. This table holds just over 250,000 clones, about 87% found once. Germline CDR1 is KGHSH and CDR2 is LQKENI. The CDR3 is 18 residues long. J gave up 4 bases and V 6 bases, and 17 bases lay outside the gene matches. The source of the sample is a study of blood T cell repertoires in COVID-19. The sequence was obtained from a woman aged 45 to 65 with acute or convalescent COVID-19. The sample was peripheral blood. The chain links TRBV18 to TRBJ2-3, with 9 bases matching TRBD2. CDR3 bases: TGTGCCAGCTCCCCCCCCCTCTTTAGCGGGAGTAGTGCAGATACGCAGTATTTT. Its protein product is CASSPPLFSGSSADTQYF.